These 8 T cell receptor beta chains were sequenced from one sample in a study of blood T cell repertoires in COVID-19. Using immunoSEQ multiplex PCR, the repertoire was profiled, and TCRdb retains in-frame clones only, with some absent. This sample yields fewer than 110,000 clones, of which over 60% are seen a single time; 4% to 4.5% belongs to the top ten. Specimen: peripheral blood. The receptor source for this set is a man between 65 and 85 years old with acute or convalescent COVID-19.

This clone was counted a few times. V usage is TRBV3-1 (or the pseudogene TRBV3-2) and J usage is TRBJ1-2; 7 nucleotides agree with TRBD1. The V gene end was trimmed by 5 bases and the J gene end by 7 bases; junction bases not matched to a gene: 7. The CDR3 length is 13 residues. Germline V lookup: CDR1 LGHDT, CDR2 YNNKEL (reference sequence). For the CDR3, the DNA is TGTGCCAGCAGCACTTTGACAGGGTCTGGCTACACCTTC. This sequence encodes CASSTLTGSGYTF.

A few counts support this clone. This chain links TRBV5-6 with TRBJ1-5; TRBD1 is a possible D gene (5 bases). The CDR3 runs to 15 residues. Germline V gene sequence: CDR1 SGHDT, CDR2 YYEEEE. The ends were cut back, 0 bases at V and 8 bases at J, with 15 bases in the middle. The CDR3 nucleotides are TGTGCCAGCAGCTTGGGGTCGGGGGTAACGAAGCCCCAGCATTTT. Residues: CASSLGSGVTKPQHF.

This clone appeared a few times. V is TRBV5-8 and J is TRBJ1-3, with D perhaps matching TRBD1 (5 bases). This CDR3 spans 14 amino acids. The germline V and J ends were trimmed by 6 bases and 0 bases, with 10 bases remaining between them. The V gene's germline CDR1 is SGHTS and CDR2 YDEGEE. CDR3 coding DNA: TGTGCCAGCACCAAGCAGGGCTCTGGAAACACCATATATTTT. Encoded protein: CASTKQGSGNTIYF.

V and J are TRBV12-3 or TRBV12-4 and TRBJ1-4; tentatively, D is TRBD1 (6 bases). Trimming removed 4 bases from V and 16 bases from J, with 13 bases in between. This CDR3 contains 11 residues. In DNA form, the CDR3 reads TGTGCCAGCAGTTCCGGACAGCTCTCGTTTTTT. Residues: CASSSGQLSFF.

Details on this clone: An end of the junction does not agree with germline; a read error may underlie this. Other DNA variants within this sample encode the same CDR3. The CDR3 protein is CASSLVALAGGLQETQYF. The CDR3 DNA sequence: TGTGCCAGCAGTTTAGTGGCTCTAGCGGGGGGACTCCAAGAGACCCAGTACTTC. V is TRBV11-2 and J is TRBJ2-5, with 11 bases identical to TRBD2. In germline, CDR1 is SGHAT, CDR2 FQNNGV. This CDR3 comprises 18 residues. Complete variable domain (other parts from reference TRBV11-2 and TRBJ2-5): EAGVAQSPRYKIIEKRQSVAFWCNPISGHATLYWYQQILGQGPKLLIQFQNNGVVDDSQLPKDRFSAERLKGVDSTLKIQPAKLEDSAVYLCASSLVALAGGLQETQYFGPGTRLLVL.

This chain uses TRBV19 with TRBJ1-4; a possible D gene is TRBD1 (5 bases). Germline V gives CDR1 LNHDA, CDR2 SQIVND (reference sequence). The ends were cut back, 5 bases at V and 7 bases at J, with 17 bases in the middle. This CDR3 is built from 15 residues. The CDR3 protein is CASSSRTRLSEKLFF. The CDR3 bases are TGTGCCAGTAGTTCCCGGACACGTCTGAGTGAAAAACTGTTTTTT.

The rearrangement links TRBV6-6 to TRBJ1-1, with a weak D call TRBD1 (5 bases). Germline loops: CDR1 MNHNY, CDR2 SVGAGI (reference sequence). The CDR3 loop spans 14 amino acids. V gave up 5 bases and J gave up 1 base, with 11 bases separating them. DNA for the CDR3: TGTGCCAGCAGTACCGACAGACAGAACACTGAAGCTTTCTTT. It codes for CASSTDRQNTEAFF.

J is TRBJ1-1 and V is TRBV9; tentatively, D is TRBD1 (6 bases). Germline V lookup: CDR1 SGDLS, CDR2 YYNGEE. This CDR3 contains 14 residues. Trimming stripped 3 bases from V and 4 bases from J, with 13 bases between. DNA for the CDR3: TGTGCCAGCAGCGCCCTGGACAGAATCACTGAAGCTTTCTTT. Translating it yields CASSALDRITEAFF.